The 5 T cell receptor beta chains in this list originate from one sample, sequenced in a study of T cells after yellow fever vaccination. TCRdb passed the 5' RACE reads through MiXCR, listing each CDR3 protein once. The sample includes a few hundred thousand distinct CDR3 sequences, around 10% of them seen just once. Specimen: PBMCs, collected on the day of the first yellow fever vaccination. These receptors all stem from a man aged 18 to 35 who received the YFV17D yellow fever vaccine.

This clonotype turned up a few times. The chain has TRBV7-9 and TRBJ1-4; no definite D call. The CDR3 totals 13 residues. The V gene lost 5 bases and the J gene lost 6 bases, with 10 bases spanning the gap. Looked up from germline, CDR1 is SEHNR and CDR2 is FQNEAQ (reference sequence). CDR3 loop: CASSGVHHEKLFF. CDR3 DNA: TGTGCCAGCAGCGGGGTACATCATGAAAAACTGTTTTTT.

The V call is TRBV12-3 or TRBV12-4, the J call TRBJ2-1; a possible D gene is TRBD1 (5 bases). The germline V and J ends were trimmed by 2 bases and 4 bases, with 12 bases remaining between them. The CDR3 runs to 15 residues. CDR3 coding DNA: TGTGCCAGCAGTTTAAGGGGCCCCCTGTACAATGAGCAGTTCTTC. Encoded protein: CASSLRGPLYNEQFF.

With regard to this clonotype: The junction does not match germline at one end; this may be a read error. This chain joins TRBV10-3 and TRBJ2-5, with TRBD1 as a possible D gene (6 bases). CDR1 and CDR2 (germline): ENHRY, SYGVKD. CDR3 length equals 14 residues. CDR3: CAMADNRDQESQYF. In nucleotides, the CDR3 is TGTGCCATGGCGGACAACAGGGATCAAGAGTCCCAGTACTTC.

In this sample, this clonotype turned up a few times. The chain uses TRBV7-2 and TRBJ2-7; 9 nucleotides line up with TRBD2. This CDR3 spans 15 amino acids. Germline CDR1 and CDR2: SGHTA and FQGNSA. Germline trimming cut 1 base from V and 3 bases from J; bases unmatched to any gene: 4. The DNA of the CDR3 is TGTGCCAGCAGCTTAGACAGCGGGGGGAACTACGAGCAGTACTTC. It specifies CASSLDSGGNYEQYF.

The chain joins TRBV4-1 to TRBJ2-2; unclear D gene. Germline V lookup: CDR1 MGHRA, CDR2 YSYEKL. The V end was cut by 2 bases, the J end by 11 bases, with 18 bases between. This CDR3 has 15 amino acids. CDR3 sequence reads: CASSQTGRRTVELFF. As DNA, the CDR3 is TGCGCCAGCAGCCAAACGGGCCGCCGGACGGTAGAGCTGTTTTTT.